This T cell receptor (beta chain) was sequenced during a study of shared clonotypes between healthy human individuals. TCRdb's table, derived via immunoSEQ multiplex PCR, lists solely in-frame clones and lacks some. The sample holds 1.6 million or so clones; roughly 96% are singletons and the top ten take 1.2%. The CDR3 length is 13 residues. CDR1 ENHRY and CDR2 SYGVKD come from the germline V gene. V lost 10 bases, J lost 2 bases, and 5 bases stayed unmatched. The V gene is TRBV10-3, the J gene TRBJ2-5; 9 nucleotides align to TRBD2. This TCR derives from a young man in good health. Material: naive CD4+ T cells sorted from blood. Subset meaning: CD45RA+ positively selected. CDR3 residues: CATGREGQETQYF. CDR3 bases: TGTGCCACAGGGCGGGAGGGACAAGAGACCCAGTACTTC.